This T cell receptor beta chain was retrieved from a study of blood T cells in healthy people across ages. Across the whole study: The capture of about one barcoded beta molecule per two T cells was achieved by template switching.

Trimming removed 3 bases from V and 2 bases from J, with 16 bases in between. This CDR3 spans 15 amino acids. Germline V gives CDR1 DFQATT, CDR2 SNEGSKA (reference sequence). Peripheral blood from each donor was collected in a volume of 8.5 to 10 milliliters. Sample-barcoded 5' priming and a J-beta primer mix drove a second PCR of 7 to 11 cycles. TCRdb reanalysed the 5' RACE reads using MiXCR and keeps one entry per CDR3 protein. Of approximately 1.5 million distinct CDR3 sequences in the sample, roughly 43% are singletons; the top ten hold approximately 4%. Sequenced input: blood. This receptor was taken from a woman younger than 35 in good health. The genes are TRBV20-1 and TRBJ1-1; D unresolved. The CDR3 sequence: CSARSTARSNTEAFF. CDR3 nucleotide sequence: TGCAGTGCTAGGTCGACGGCGCGATCTAACACTGAAGCTTTCTTT.